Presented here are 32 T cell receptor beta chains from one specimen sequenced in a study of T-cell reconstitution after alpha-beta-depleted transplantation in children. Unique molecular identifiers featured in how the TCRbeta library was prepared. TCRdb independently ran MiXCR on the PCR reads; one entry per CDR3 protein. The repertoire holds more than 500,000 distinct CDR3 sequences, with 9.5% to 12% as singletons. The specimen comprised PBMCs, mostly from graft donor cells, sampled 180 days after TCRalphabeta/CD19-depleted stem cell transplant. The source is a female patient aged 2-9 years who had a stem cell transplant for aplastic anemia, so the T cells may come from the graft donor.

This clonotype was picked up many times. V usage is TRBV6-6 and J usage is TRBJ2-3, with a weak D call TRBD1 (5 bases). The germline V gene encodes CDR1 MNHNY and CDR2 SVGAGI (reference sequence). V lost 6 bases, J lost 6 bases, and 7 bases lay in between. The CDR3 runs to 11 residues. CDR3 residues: CASRDTDTQYF. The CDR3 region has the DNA TGTGCCAGCAGGGACACGGATACGCAGTATTTT.

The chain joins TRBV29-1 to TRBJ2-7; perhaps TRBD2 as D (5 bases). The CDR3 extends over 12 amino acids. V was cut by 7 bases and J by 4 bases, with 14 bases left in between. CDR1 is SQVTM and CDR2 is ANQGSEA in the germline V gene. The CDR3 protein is CSAEDRLYEQYF. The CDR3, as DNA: TGCAGCGCGGAGGACCGCCTGTACGAGCAGTACTTC.

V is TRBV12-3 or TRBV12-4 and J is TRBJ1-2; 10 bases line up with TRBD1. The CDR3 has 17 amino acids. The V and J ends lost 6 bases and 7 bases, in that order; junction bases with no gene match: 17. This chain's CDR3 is CASSLQVAGTGVVGYTF. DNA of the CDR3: TGTGCCAGCAGCCTGCAAGTCGCCGGGACAGGGGTCGTTGGCTACACCTTC.

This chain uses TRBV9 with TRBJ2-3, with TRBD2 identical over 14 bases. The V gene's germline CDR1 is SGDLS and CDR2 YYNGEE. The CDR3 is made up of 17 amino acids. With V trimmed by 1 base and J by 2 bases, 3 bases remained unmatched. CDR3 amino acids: CASSVRGLAGVTDTQYF. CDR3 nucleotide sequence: TGTGCCAGCAGCGTAAGGGGACTAGCGGGAGTCACAGATACGCAGTATTTT.

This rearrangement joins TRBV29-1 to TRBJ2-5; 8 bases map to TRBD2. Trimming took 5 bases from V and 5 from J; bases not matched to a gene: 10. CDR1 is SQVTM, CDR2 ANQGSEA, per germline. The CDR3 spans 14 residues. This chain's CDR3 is CSVLRGGRGETQYF. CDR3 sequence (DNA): TGCAGCGTTCTACGGGGGGGAAGGGGGGAGACCCAGTACTTC.

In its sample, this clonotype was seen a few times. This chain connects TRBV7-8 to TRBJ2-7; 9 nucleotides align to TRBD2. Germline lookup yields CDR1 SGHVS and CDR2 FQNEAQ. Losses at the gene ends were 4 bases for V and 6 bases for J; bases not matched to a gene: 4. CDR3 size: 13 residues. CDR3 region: CASSSATSGEQYV. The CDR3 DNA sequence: TGTGCCAGCAGCTCCGCGACTAGCGGCGAGCAGTACGTC.

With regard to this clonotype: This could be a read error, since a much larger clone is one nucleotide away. This CDR3 is CASSLGLASDEQFF. CDR3 nucleotide sequence: TGTGCCAGCAGTTTGGGACTAGCGAGCGATGAGCAGTTCTTC. The chain has TRBV12-3 or TRBV12-4 and TRBJ2-1; 10 bases align to TRBD2. CDR3 size: 14 residues. The junction had 4 bases not matched to a gene; V was cut back by 3 bases and J by 8 bases.

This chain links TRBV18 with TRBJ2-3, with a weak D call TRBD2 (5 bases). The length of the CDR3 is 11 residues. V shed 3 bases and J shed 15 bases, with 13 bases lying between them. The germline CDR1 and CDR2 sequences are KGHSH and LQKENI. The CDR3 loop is CASSPGDYLYF. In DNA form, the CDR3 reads TGTGCCAGCTCACCGGGCGACTATTTATATTTT.

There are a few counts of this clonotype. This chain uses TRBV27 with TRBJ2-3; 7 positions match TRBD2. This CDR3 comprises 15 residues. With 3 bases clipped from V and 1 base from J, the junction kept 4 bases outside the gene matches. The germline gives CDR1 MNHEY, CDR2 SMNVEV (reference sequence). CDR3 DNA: TGTGCCAGCAGTTTCGCGGGAGCGGGCACAGATACGCAGTATTTT. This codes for CASSFAGAGTDTQYF.

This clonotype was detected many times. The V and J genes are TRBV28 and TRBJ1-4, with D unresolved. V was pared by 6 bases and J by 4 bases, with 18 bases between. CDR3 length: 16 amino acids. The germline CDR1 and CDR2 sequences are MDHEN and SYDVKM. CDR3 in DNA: TGTGCCAGCAGCGCGACGTCAGGCCCTCGTAATGAAAAACTGTTTTTT. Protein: CASSATSGPRNEKLFF.

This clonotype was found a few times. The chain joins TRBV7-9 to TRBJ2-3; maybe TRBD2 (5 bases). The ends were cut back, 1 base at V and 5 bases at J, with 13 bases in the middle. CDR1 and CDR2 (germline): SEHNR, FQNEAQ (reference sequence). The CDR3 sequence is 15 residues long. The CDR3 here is CASSLGTRRKDTQYF. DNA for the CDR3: TGTGCCAGCAGCTTAGGTACTAGGCGGAAAGATACGCAGTATTTT.

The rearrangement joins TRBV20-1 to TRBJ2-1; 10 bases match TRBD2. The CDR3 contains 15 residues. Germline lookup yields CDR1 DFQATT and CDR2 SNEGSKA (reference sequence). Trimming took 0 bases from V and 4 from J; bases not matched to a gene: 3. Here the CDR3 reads CSARDGTSAYNEQFF. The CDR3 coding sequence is TGCAGTGCTAGAGATGGGACTAGCGCGTACAATGAGCAGTTCTTC.

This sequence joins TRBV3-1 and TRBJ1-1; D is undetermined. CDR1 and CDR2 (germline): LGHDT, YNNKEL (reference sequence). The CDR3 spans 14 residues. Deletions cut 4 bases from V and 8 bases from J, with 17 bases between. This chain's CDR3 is CASSPPWGYPEAFF. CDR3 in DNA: TGTGCCAGCAGCCCCCCGTGGGGATACCCCGAAGCTTTCTTT. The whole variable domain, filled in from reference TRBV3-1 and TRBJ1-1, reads DTAVSQTPKYLVTQMGNDKSIKCEQNLGHDTMYWYKQDSKKFLKIMFSYNNKELIINETVPNRFSPKSPDKAHLNLHINSLELGDSAVYFCASSPPWGYPEAFFGQGTRLTVV.

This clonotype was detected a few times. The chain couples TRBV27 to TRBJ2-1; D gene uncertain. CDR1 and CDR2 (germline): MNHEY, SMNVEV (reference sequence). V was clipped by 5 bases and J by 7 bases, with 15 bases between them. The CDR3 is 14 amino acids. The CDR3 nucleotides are TGTGCCAGCAGTCTGGACCCCGCTTGGAATGAGCAGTTCTTC. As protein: CASSLDPAWNEQFF.

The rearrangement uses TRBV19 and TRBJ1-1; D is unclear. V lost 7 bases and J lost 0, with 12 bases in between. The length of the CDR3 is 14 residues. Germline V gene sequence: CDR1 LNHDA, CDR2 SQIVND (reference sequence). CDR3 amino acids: CASKGLILNTEAFF. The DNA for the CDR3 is TGTGCCAGTAAGGGTTTAATATTGAACACTGAAGCTTTCTTT.

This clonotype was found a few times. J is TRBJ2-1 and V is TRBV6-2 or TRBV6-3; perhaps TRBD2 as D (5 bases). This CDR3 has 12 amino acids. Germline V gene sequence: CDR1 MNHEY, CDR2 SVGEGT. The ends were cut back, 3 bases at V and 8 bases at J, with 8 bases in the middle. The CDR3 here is CASSYGGYEQFF. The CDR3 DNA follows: TGTGCCAGCAGTTATGGCGGGTATGAGCAGTTCTTC.

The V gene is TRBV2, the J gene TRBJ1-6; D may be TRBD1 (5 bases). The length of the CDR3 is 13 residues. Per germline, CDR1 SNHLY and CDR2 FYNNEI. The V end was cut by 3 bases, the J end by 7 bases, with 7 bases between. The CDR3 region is CASSERDNSPLHF. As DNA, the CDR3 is TGTGCCAGCAGTGAGAGGGACAATTCACCCCTCCACTTT.

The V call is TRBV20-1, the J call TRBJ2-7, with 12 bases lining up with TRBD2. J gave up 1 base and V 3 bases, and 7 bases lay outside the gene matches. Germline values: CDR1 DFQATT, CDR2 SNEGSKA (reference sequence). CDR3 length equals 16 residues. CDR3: CSASIPGLAGSYEQYV. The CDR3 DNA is TGCAGTGCTAGTATCCCCGGACTAGCGGGGTCCTACGAGCAGTACGTC.

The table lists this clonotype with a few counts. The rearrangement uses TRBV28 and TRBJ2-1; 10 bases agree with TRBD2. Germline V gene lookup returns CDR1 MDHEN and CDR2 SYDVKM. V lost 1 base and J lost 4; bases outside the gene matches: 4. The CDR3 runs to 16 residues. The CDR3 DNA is TGTGCCAGCAGTTTATTGGGACTAGCGCTTTACAATGAGCAGTTCTTC. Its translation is CASSLLGLALYNEQFF.

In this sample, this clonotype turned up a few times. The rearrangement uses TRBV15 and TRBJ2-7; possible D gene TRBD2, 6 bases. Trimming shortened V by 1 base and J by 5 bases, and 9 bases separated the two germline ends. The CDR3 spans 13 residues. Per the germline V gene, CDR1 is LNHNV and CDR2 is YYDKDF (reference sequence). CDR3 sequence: CATSRVGRHEQYF. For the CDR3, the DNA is TGTGCCACCAGCAGAGTCGGGAGACACGAGCAGTACTTC.

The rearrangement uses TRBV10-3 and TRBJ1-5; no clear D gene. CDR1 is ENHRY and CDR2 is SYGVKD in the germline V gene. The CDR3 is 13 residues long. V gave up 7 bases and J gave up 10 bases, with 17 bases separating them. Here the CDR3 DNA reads TGTGCCATCAACCCAACCGGGCAAGGTCCCCAGCATTTT. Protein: CAINPTGQGPQHF.

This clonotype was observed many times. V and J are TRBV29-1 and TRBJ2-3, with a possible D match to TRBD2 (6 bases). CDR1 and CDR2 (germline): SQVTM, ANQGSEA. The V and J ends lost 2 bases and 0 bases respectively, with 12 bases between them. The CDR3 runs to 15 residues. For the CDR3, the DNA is TGCAGCGTTGAAAGGGGTGGGACTAGCACAGATACGCAGTATTTT. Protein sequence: CSVERGGTSTDTQYF.

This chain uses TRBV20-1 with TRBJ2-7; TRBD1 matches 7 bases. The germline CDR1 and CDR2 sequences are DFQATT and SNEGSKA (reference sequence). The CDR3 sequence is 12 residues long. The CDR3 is CRGDSVAYEQYF. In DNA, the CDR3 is TGCAGGGGGGACAGTGTCGCCTACGAGCAGTACTTC.

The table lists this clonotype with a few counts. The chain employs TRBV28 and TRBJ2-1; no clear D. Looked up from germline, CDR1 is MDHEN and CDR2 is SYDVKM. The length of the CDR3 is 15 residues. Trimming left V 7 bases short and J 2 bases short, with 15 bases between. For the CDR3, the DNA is TGTGCCAGCATGGCCTTCTTGGTGCCCTACAATGAGCAGTTCTTC. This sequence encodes CASMAFLVPYNEQFF. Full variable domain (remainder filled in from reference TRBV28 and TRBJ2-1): DVKVTQSSRYLVKRTGEKVFLECVQDMDHENMFWYRQDPGLGLRLIYFSYDVKMKEKGDIPEGYSVSREKKERFSLILESASTNQTSMYLCASMAFLVPYNEQFFGPGTRLTVL.

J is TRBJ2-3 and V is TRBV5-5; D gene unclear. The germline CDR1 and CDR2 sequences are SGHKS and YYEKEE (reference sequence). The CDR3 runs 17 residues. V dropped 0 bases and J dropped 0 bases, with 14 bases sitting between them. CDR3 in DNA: TGTGCCAGCAGCTTGGCCTTCGTGCGATTAAGCACAGATACGCAGTATTTT. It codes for CASSLAFVRLSTDTQYF. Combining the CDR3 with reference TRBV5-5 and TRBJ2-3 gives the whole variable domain DAGVTQSPTHLIKTRGQQVTLRCSPISGHKSVSWYQQVLGQGPQFIFQYYEKEERGRGNFPDRFSARQFPNYSSELNVNALLLGDSALYLCASSLAFVRLSTDTQYFGPGTRLTVL.

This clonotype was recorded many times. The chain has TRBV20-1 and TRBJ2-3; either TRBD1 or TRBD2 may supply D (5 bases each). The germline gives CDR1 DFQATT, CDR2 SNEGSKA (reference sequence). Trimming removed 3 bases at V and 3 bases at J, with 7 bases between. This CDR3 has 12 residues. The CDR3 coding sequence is TGCAGTGCTAGGTGGGGGACAGATACGCAGTATTTT. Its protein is CSARWGTDTQYF.

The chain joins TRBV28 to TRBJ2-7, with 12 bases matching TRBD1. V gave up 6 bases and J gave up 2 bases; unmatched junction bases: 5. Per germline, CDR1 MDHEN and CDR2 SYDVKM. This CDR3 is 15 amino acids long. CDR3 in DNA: TGTGCCAGCAGCCCTGGGACAGGGGGCCCCTACGAGCAGTACTTC. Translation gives CASSPGTGGPYEQYF.

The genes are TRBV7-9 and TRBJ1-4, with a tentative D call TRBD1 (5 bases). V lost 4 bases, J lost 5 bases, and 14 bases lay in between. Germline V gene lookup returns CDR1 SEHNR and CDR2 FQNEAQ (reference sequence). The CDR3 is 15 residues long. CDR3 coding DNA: TGTGCCAGCAGCTGGGGGGAGTCCTTAAATGAAAAACTGTTTTTT. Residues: CASSWGESLNEKLFF.

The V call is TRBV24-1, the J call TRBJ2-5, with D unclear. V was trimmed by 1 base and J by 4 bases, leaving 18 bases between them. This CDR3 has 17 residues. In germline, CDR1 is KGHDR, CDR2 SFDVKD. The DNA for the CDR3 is TGTGCCACCAGTGATTTCTTAACTCCCGGCGGTCCAGAGACCCAGTACTTC. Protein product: CATSDFLTPGGPETQYF.

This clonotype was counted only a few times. CDR3 nucleotide sequence: TGTGCTAGTGGTTTGGTTCTTACAGGGACGAACACCGGGGAGCTGTTTTTT. Translation: CASGLVLTGTNTGELFF. The chain joins TRBV12-5 to TRBJ2-2, with a weak D call TRBD1 (6 bases). Trimming removed 0 bases at V and 0 bases at J, with 11 bases between. In germline, CDR1 is LGHNT, CDR2 FRNRAP. This CDR3 contains 17 residues.

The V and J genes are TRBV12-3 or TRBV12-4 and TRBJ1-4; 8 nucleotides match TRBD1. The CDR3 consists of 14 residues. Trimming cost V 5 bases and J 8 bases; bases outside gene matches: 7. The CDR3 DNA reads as TGTGCCAGCAGTGCGGACAGGGAAAGAGAAAAACTGTTTTTT. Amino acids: CASSADREREKLFF.

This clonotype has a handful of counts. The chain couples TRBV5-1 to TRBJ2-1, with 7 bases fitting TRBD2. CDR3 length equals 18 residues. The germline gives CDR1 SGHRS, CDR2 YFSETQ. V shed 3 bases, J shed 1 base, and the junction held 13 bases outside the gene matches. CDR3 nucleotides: TGCGCCAGCAGCTCCCGCGGAGGAGGGGAGGGGTCCTACAATGAGCAGTTCTTC. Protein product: CASSSRGGGEGSYNEQFF.